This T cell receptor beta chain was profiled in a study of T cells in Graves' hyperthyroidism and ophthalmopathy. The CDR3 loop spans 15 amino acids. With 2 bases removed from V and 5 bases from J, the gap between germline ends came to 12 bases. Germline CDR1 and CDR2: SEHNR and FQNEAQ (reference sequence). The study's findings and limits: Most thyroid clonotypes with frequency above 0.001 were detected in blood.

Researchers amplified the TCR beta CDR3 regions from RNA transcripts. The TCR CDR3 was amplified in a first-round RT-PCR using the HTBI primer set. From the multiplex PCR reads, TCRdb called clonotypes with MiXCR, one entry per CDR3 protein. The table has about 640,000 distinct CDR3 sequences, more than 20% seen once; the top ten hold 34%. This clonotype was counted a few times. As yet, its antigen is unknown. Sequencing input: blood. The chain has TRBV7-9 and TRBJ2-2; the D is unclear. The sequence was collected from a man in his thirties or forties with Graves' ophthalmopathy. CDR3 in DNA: TGTGCCAGCAGCTTAAGGTCGGAGCGTACCGGGGAGCTGTTTTTT. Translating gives CASSLRSERTGELFF.